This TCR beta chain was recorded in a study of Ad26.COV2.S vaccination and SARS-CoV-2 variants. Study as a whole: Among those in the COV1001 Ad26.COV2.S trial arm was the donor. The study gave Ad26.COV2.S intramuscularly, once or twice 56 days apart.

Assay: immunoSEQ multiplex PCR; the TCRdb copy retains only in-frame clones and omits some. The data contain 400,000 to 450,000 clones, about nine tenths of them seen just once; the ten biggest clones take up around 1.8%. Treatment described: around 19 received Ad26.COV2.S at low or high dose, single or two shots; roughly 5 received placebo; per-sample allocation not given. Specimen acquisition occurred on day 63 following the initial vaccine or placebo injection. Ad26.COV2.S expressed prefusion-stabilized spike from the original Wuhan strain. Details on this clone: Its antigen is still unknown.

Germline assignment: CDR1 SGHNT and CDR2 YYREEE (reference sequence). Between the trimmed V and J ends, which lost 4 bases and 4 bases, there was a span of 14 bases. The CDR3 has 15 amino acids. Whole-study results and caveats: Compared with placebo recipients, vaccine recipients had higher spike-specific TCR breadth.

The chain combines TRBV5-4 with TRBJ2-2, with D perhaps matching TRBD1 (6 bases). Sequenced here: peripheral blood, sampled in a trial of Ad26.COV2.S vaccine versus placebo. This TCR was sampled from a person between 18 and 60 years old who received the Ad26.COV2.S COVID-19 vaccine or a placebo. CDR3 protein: CASSGRGLGTGELFF. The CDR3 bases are TGTGCCAGCAGCGGCAGGGGTTTAGGCACCGGGGAGCTGTTTTTT. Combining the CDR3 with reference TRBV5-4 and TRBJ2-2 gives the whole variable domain ETGVTQSPTHLIKTRGQQVTLRCSSQSGHNTVSWYQQALGQGPQFIFQYYREEENGRGNFPPRFSGLQFPNYSSELNVNALELDDSALYLCASSGRGLGTGELFFGEGSRLTVL.